These T cell receptor beta chains were read from a single sample in a study of blood T cell repertoires in COVID-19. Using immunoSEQ multiplex PCR, the repertoire was profiled, and TCRdb retains in-frame clones only, with some absent. Among about 87,000 clones listed, around 90% were seen once. Source material: peripheral blood. The receptors were gathered from a man aged 40-50 years with acute or convalescent COVID-19. Each CDR3 is given with its conserved first and last residue. The D gene is left open where the match is weak. The size entry is marked missing in some rows and otherwise reads once, few, many or a size class.

D gene: TRBD1; V gene: TRBV15; clone size: .; J gene: TRBJ1-5; CDR3 DNA: TGTGCCACCAGCGCACAGGGGGCTCACTATTTT; CDR3 protein: CATSAQGAHYF
D gene: .; V gene: TRBV6-5; clone size: once; J gene: TRBJ2-2; CDR3 DNA: TGTGCCAGCAGGATCGGGACAATCCCCGGGGAGCTGTTTTTT; CDR3 protein: CASRIGTIPGELFF
D gene: .; V gene: TRBV15; clone size: .; J gene: TRBJ2-3; CDR3 DNA: TGTGCCACCAGCAGAGATCTTGGACTACACACAGATACGCAGTATTTT; CDR3 protein: CATSRDLGLHTDTQYF
D gene: TRBD1; V gene: TRBV7-2; clone size: .; J gene: TRBJ1-2; CDR3 DNA: TGTGCCAGCAGCCCAGGGACAGACTATGGCTACACCTTC; CDR3 protein: CASSPGTDYGYTF
D gene: .; V gene: TRBV30; clone size: .; J gene: TRBJ1-2; CDR3 DNA: TGTGCCTGGGTCAGGTATAACTATGGCTACACCTTC; CDR3 protein: CAWVRYNYGYTF
D gene: .; V gene: TRBV5-5; clone size: .; J gene: TRBJ2-1; CDR3 DNA: TGTGCCAGCAGCAACAGGGAATACAATGAGCAGTTCTTC; CDR3 protein: CASSNREYNEQFF
D gene: TRBD2; V gene: TRBV19; clone size: .; J gene: TRBJ2-7; CDR3 DNA: TGTGCCAGTAGGGCGGGAGTTGGCGAGCAGTACTTC; CDR3 protein: CASRAGVGEQYF
D gene: .; V gene: TRBV30; clone size: few; J gene: TRBJ1-2; CDR3 DNA: TGTGCCTGGTGGAGAACAGGGTTTTGGAACTATGGCTACACCTTC; CDR3 protein: CAWWRTGFWNYGYTF
D gene: TRBD1; V gene: TRBV6-2/TRBV6-3; clone size: .; J gene: TRBJ1-6; CDR3 DNA: TGTGCCAGCAGTCCGGTAAACAGGGGCTCACCCCTCCACTTT; CDR3 protein: CASSPVNRGSPLHF
D gene: TRBD1; V gene: TRBV6-5; clone size: .; J gene: TRBJ1-4; CDR3 DNA: TGTGCCAGCAGGGTCGGGACAGTCACTAATGAAAAACTGTTTTTT; CDR3 protein: CASRVGTVTNEKLFF
D gene: TRBD1; V gene: TRBV6-6; clone size: .; J gene: TRBJ2-3; CDR3 DNA: TGTGCCAGCAGTCAACCCCGGGACAGGGGGCTAGGAGATACGCAGTATTTT; CDR3 protein: CASSQPRDRGLGDTQYF
D gene: .; V gene: TRBV13; clone size: .; J gene: TRBJ1-2; CDR3 DNA: TGTGCCAGCAGCTTAGGGCGGTCCCCACCCAATGGCTACACCTTC; CDR3 protein: CASSLGRSPPNGYTF
D gene: TRBD2; V gene: TRBV29-1; clone size: .; J gene: TRBJ2-3; CDR3 DNA: TGCAGCGTTGGCCCTGGACTAGCGGGAGGAAGCAGGGGCACAGATACGCAGTATTTT; CDR3 protein: CSVGPGLAGGSRGTDTQYF
D gene: .; V gene: TRBV12-3/TRBV12-4; clone size: .; J gene: TRBJ2-5; CDR3 DNA: TGTGCCAGCAGCCGAGGGTACCAAGAGACCCAGTACTTC; CDR3 protein: CASSRGYQETQYF
D gene: .; V gene: TRBV5-5; clone size: .; J gene: TRBJ1-3; CDR3 DNA: TGTGCCAGCAGCTTTTTAGCCAGTTTCACTGGAAACACCATATATTTT; CDR3 protein: CASSFLASFTGNTIYF
D gene: TRBD1; V gene: TRBV29-1; clone size: .; J gene: TRBJ1-2; CDR3 DNA: TGCAGCGTTCAACGGACAGGTGGCTACACCTTC; CDR3 protein: CSVQRTGGYTF
D gene: TRBD1; V gene: TRBV19; clone size: .; J gene: TRBJ1-1; CDR3 DNA: TGTGCCAGTAGTACCTCCGGGACAGGGTTCACTGAAGCTTTCTTT; CDR3 protein: CASSTSGTGFTEAFF
D gene: .; V gene: TRBV10-2; clone size: .; J gene: TRBJ1-1; CDR3 DNA: TGCGCCAGCAGTACCGCGGAGGCTGAAGCTTTCTTT; CDR3 protein: CASSTAEAEAFF
D gene: .; V gene: TRBV9; clone size: .; J gene: TRBJ2-1; CDR3 DNA: TGTGCCAGCAGCGTTTCGCTAGGGGGTGATTACAATGAGCAGTTCTTC; CDR3 protein: CASSVSLGGDYNEQFF
D gene: .; V gene: TRBV7-8; clone size: .; J gene: TRBJ2-4; CDR3 DNA: TGTGCCAGCAGCTTAAGGAGAAATGAGGGCCTGCTAGCCAAAAACATTCAGTACTTC; CDR3 protein: CASSLRRNEGLLAKNIQYF
D gene: TRBD1; V gene: TRBV19; clone size: .; J gene: TRBJ1-3; CDR3 DNA: TGTGCCAGTAGTATAGGCGCAGGGGGCTCTGGAAACACCATATATTTT; CDR3 protein: CASSIGAGGSGNTIYF
D gene: .; V gene: TRBV5-8; clone size: .; J gene: TRBJ1-3; CDR3 DNA: TGTGCCAGCAGCTTGGGACAGTTCTCTGGAAACACCATATATTTT; CDR3 protein: CASSLGQFSGNTIYF
D gene: TRBD2; V gene: TRBV19; clone size: .; J gene: TRBJ2-2; CDR3 DNA: TGTGCCAGTAGTCAGAGCGGGATCAACACCGGGGAGCTGTTTTTT; CDR3 protein: CASSQSGINTGELFF
D gene: .; V gene: TRBV19; clone size: .; J gene: TRBJ1-1; CDR3 DNA: TGTGCCAGTAGTATAGCCGGGGACACTGAAGCTTTCTTT; CDR3 protein: CASSIAGDTEAFF
D gene: .; V gene: TRBV10-3; clone size: .; J gene: TRBJ1-2; CDR3 DNA: TGTGCCATCAGTGAGACCGACAGTTCGGGCTACACCTTC; CDR3 protein: CAISETDSSGYTF
D gene: .; V gene: TRBV7-9; clone size: .; J gene: TRBJ1-1; CDR3 DNA: TGTGCCAGCAGCTTAGGGGTAGGGGCGGTGAACACTGAAGCTTTCTTT; CDR3 protein: CASSLGVGAVNTEAFF
D gene: .; V gene: TRBV7-2; clone size: .; J gene: TRBJ1-5; CDR3 DNA: TGTGCCAGCAGCTTAGTGGACTTCAATCAGCCCCAGCATTTT; CDR3 protein: CASSLVDFNQPQHF
D gene: .; V gene: TRBV6-6; clone size: .; J gene: TRBJ1-4; CDR3 DNA: TGTGCCAGCAGCACAATTGACAGGCCGGCTGAAAAACTGTTTTTT; CDR3 protein: CASSTIDRPAEKLFF
D gene: TRBD2; V gene: TRBV3-1/TRBV3-2; clone size: .; J gene: TRBJ2-3; CDR3 DNA: TGTGCCAGCAGCCCCCTTGGGGCTAGCGGGAAAGGGGTTGCAGATACGCAGTATTTT; CDR3 protein: CASSPLGASGKGVADTQYF
D gene: .; V gene: TRBV10-3; clone size: .; J gene: TRBJ1-3; CDR3 DNA: TGTGCCATCAGTGAATCGGTTCTTGGAAACACCATATATTTT; CDR3 protein: CAISESVLGNTIYF
D gene: TRBD2; V gene: TRBV30; clone size: .; J gene: TRBJ2-7; CDR3 DNA: TGTGCCTGGAGGCGCGGGGAGGGGTACGAGCAGTACTTC; CDR3 protein: CAWRRGEGYEQYF
D gene: .; V gene: TRBV6-2/TRBV6-3; clone size: .; J gene: TRBJ1-2; CDR3 DNA: TGTGCCAGCAGCCGCCTCACGAGTTCCTATGGCTACACCTTC; CDR3 protein: CASSRLTSSYGYTF
D gene: .; V gene: TRBV9; clone size: .; J gene: TRBJ2-2; CDR3 DNA: TGTGCCAGCAGGCGAGGGGAGGTAGCCGGGGAGCTGTTTTTT; CDR3 protein: CASRRGEVAGELFF
D gene: .; V gene: TRBV30; clone size: .; J gene: TRBJ2-5; CDR3 DNA: TGTGCCTGGAGTGGAACAGGGACGGCCAGAGAGACCCAGTACTTC; CDR3 protein: CAWSGTGTARETQYF
D gene: .; V gene: TRBV15; clone size: .; J gene: TRBJ1-2; CDR3 DNA: TGTGCCACCAGCAGAGAACGGAACTATGGCTACACCTTC; CDR3 protein: CATSRERNYGYTF
D gene: TRBD1; V gene: TRBV7-9; clone size: .; J gene: TRBJ1-4; CDR3 DNA: TGTGCCAGCAGCTGGAACAGGGGGGATGAAAAACTGTTTTTT; CDR3 protein: CASSWNRGDEKLFF
D gene: .; V gene: TRBV3-1/TRBV3-2; clone size: .; J gene: TRBJ2-6; CDR3 DNA: TGTGCCAGCAGCCCCAACCCAGGGTTTGGGGCCAACGTCCTGACTTTC; CDR3 protein: CASSPNPGFGANVLTF
D gene: TRBD1; V gene: TRBV10-3; clone size: .; J gene: TRBJ1-1; CDR3 DNA: TGTGCCATCCGAGGGGGGACAGGGGGCGCGGACACTGAAGCTTTCTTT; CDR3 protein: CAIRGGTGGADTEAFF
D gene: TRBD1; V gene: TRBV4-1; clone size: .; J gene: TRBJ1-5; CDR3 DNA: TGCGCCAGCAGCCAAACGAGGACAGGGACGGTGGGCAATCAGCCCCAGCATTTT; CDR3 protein: CASSQTRTGTVGNQPQHF
D gene: TRBD1; V gene: TRBV19; clone size: .; J gene: TRBJ1-1; CDR3 DNA: TGTGCCAGTAGTCCACAGACAGGGTACAACACTGAAGCTTTCTTT; CDR3 protein: CASSPQTGYNTEAFF
D gene: TRBD2; V gene: TRBV5-1; clone size: .; J gene: TRBJ2-7; CDR3 DNA: TGCGCCAGCAGCCCGGGGGCGGGAGGGCAATTGTACGAGCAGTACTTC; CDR3 protein: CASSPGAGGQLYEQYF
D gene: TRBD2; V gene: TRBV7-2; clone size: .; J gene: TRBJ2-1; CDR3 DNA: TGTGCCAGCAGCCAGGGACTACTCAATGAGCAGTTCTTC; CDR3 protein: CASSQGLLNEQFF
D gene: TRBD1; V gene: TRBV24-1; clone size: .; J gene: TRBJ1-5; CDR3 DNA: TGTGCCACCAGTGGACCGGGACAGGGTGATCAGCCCCAGCATTTT; CDR3 protein: CATSGPGQGDQPQHF
D gene: .; V gene: TRBV5-5; clone size: few; J gene: TRBJ2-1; CDR3 DNA: TGTGCCAGCAGCAGCACCTACTCCTACAATGAGCAGTTCTTC; CDR3 protein: CASSSTYSYNEQFF
D gene: TRBD1; V gene: TRBV9; clone size: .; J gene: TRBJ1-3; CDR3 DNA: TGTGCCAGCAGCGTAGGGACAGGGGTCGATGGAAACACCATATATTTT; CDR3 protein: CASSVGTGVDGNTIYF
D gene: TRBD1; V gene: TRBV5-1; clone size: .; J gene: TRBJ1-1; CDR3 DNA: TGCGCCAGCACCCGGGGGACAGTCAACACTGAAGCTTTCTTT; CDR3 protein: CASTRGTVNTEAFF